This TCR beta chain was sequenced for a study of CD8+ T cells in alopecia areata. The CDR3 runs to 14 residues. Germline V gene data show CDR1 as LGHNA and CDR2 as YSLEER. To note about this clone: One end of the junction fails to match germline, which may point to a read error.

Extracted RNA was reverse transcribed, and the resulting cDNA served as sequencing template. Libraries were prepared by immunoSEQ multiplex PCR; TCRdb keeps only in-frame clonotypes and omits some of them. This table has approximately 42,000 clones, roughly 65% appearing once. The treatment was: oral pan-JAK inhibitor, 5-10 mg twice daily. The chain uses TRBV4-3 and TRBJ2-7; D might be TRBD2 (6 bases). Sequencing was performed on CD8+ T cells sorted from blood, taken at week 4, from a patient treated with tofacitinib. This receptor was taken from a human donor with alopecia areata. The CDR3 loop reads CASSQVADSCEQCF. The CDR3 nucleotides read TGCGCCAGCAGCCAGGTAGCGGACTCCTGCGAGCAGTGCTTC.